This entry describes one T cell receptor beta chain. No antigen is known for it. The record has no base qualities; no much larger clone is one base away. The treatment or condition label here, explained by the study, means: allogeneic hematopoietic cell transplantation with graft depleted of TCRalphabeta T cells and CD19 B cells. TCRalphabeta/CD19-depleted allogeneic hematopoietic cell grafts were given to the transplant recipients, all of whom were children. Libraries came from PCR. The reads were generated on an Illumina HiSeq 2500. TCR libraries were prepared with molecular barcoding, using unique molecular identifiers to normalize TCRbeta repertoire quantification. The public reads were reprocessed in TCRdb via fastp at Q25 and MiXCR, keeping in-frame beta chains. Rows are combined by CDR3 protein, so each entry shows the most common genes and DNA. Counted in this sample were roughly 790,000 distinct CDR3 sequences; less than 20% of them appeared once. The ten largest make up roughly 5% of the sample.

As encoded in the germline V gene, CDR1 is MNHNS while CDR2 is SASEGT. Compared with germline, V lacks 6 bases and J lacks 5 bases; bases without a gene match: 10. Spanning cysteine to phenylalanine, the CDR3 consists of 14 amino acids. Of all the DNA, just the CDR3 is kept, 42 bases in frame from base 1. The sample comes from a study of T-cell reconstitution after alpha-beta-depleted transplantation in children (dated by TCRdb to the mid-2010s). About the investigation overall: T-cell immune reconstitution after TCRalphabeta/CD19-depleted allogeneic hematopoietic cell transplantation in children was quantitatively tracked in the study by means of TCR repertoire profiling. The study at large found these results: Apparently early alphabetaT-cell count recovery about two months after transplant reportedly relied on only several hundred rapidly expanded clones derived from non-depleted graft cells. Over subsequent months, a decline in hyperexpanded clone frequencies was noted, and after one year, T-cell counts and TCRbeta diversity were mostly ascribed to newly produced T cells. In some patients, the high TCRbeta diversity seen at day 60 was put down to recipient T cells and intrathymic progenitors that had survived conditioning.

The chain employs TRBV6-1 and TRBJ2-7; 7 central bases correspond to TRBD1. The TCR comes from a male patient younger than 18 who had a stem cell transplant for acute lymphoblastic leukemia, so the T cells may come from the graft donor. This specimen consisted of PBMCs, mostly from graft donor cells, obtained 360 days after TCRalphabeta/CD19-depleted stem cell transplant. DNA sequence: TGTGCCAGCAGAACTTGGGACAGTACCAACGAGCAGTACTTC. Its protein product is CASRTWDSTNEQYF.